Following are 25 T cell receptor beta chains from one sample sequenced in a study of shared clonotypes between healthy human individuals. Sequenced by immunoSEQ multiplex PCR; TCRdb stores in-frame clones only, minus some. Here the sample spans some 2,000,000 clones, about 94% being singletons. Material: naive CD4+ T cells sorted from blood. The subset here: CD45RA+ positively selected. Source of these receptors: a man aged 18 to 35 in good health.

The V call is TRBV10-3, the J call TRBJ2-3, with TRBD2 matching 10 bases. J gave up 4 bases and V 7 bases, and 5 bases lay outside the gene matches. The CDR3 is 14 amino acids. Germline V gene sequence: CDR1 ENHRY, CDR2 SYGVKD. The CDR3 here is CAIMSTSGADTQYF. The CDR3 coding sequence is TGTGCCATCATGAGCACTAGCGGGGCAGATACGCAGTATTTT.

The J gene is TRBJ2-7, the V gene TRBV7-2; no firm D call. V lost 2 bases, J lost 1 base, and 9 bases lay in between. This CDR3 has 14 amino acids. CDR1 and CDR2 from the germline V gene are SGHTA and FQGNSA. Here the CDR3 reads CASSLLELSYEQYF. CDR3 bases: TGTGCCAGCAGCTTACTTGAATTATCCTACGAGCAGTACTTC.

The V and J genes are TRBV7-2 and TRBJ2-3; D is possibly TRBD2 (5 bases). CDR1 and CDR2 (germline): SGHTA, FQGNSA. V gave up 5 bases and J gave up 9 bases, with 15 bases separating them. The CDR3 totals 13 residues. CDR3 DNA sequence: TGTGCCAGCAGCGACCGAGGGCCCCTAACGCAGTATTTT. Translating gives CASSDRGPLTQYF.

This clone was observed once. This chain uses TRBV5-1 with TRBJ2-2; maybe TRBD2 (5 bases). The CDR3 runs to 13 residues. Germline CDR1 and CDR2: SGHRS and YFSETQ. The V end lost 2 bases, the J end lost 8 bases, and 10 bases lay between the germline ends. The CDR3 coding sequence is TGCGCCAGCAGCTTCGGGGTTGTGGGGGAGCTGTTTTTT. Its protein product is CASSFGVVGELFF.

The CDR3 bases are TGTGCCAGCAGCATAGGACTAGCGGGGGGGCCGAGCACAGATACGCAGTATTTT. Amino acid sequence: CASSIGLAGGPSTDTQYF. The chain links TRBV11-2 to TRBJ2-3, with 15 bases matching TRBD2. The CDR3 spans 18 residues. V was pared by 5 bases and J by 0 bases, with 6 bases of the junction left unmatched. CDR1 is SGHAT, CDR2 FQNNGV, per germline.

The DNA of the CDR3 is TGTGCCAGCAGTCCACCGAACACCGGGGAGCTGTTTTTT. Translation: CASSPPNTGELFF. This chain links TRBV6-6 with TRBJ2-2; no reliable D call. V dropped 5 bases and J dropped 0 bases, with 4 bases sitting between them. This CDR3 region has 13 residues. The germline gives CDR1 MNHNY, CDR2 SVGAGI (reference sequence).

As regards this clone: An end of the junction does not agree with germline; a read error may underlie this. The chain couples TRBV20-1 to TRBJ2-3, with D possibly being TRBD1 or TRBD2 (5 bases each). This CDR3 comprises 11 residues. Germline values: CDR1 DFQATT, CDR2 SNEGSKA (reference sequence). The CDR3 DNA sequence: TGCAGTGCTGCCTCCGGGACGTTTAAGAATTTT. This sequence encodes CSAASGTFKNF.

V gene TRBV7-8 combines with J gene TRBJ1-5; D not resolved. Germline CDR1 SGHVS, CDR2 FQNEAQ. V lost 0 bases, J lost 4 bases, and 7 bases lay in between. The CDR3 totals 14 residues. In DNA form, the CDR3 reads TGTGCCAGCAGCTTAGCGGACGAAAATCAGCCCCAGCATTTT. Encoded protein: CASSLADENQPQHF.

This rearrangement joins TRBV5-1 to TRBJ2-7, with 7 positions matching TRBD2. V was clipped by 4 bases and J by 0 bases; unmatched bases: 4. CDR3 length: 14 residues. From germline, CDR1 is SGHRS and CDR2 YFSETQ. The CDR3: CASSNRDYSYEQYF. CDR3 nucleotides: TGCGCCAGCAGCAACCGGGACTACTCCTACGAGCAGTACTTC.

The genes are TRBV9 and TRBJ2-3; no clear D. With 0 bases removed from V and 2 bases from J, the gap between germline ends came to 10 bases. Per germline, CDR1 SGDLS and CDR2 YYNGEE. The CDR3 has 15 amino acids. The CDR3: CASSVAYSFTDTQYF. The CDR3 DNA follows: TGTGCCAGCAGCGTAGCTTACAGTTTCACAGATACGCAGTATTTT.

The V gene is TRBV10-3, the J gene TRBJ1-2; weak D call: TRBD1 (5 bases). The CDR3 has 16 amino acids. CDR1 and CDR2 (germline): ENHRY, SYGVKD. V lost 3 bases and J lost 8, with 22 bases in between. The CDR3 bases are TGTGCCATCAGTGACACGGAAAGTAAGGGGCCCCTGGGCTACACCTTC. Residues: CAISDTESKGPLGYTF.

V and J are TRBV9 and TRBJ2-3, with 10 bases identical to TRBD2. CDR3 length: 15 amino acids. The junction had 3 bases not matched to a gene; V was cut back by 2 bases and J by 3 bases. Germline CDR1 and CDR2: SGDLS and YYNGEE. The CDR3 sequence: CASSVPGLATDTQYF. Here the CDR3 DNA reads TGTGCCAGCAGCGTTCCGGGACTAGCGACAGATACGCAGTATTTT.

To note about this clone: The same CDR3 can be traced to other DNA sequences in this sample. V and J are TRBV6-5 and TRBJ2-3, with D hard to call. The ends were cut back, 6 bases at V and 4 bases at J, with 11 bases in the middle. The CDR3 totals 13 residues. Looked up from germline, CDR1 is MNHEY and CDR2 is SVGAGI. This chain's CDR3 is CASSRSGADTQYF. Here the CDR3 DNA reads TGTGCCAGCAGCCGGTCTGGGGCAGATACGCAGTATTTT.

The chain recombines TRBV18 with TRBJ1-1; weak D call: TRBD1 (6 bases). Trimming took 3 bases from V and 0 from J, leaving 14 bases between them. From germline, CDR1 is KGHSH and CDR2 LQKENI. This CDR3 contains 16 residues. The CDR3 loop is CASSPTRGGMNTEAFF. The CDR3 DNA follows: TGTGCCAGCTCACCGACGCGGGGGGGCATGAACACTGAAGCTTTCTTT.

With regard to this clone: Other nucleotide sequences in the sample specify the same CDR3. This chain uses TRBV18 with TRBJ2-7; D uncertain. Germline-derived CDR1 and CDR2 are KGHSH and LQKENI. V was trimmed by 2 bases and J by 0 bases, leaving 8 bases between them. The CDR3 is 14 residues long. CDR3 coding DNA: TGTGCCAGCTCACCATCTCGGAGCTCCTACGAGCAGTACTTC. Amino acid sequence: CASSPSRSSYEQYF.

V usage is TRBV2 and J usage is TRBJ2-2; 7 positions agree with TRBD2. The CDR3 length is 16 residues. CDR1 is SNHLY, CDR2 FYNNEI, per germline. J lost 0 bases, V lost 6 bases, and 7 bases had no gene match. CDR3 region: CASRIREAPNTGELFF. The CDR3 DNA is TGTGCCAGCAGGATCCGGGAGGCGCCGAACACCGGGGAGCTGTTTTTT.

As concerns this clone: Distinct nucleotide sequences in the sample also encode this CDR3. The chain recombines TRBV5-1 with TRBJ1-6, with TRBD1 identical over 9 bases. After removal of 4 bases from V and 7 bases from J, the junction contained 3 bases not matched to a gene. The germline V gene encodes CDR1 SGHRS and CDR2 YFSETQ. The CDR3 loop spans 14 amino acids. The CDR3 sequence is CASSEQGANSPLHF. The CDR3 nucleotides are TGCGCCAGCAGCGAACAGGGGGCCAATTCACCCCTCCACTTT.

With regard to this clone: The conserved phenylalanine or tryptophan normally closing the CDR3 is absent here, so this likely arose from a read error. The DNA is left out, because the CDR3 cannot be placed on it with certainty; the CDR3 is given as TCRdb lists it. The CDR3 loop is CASTRGGD. This sequence joins TRBV6-5 and TRBJ1-4. The CDR3 region is 8 residues in length, termini included. The germline V gene has CDR1 MNHEY and CDR2 SVGAGI.

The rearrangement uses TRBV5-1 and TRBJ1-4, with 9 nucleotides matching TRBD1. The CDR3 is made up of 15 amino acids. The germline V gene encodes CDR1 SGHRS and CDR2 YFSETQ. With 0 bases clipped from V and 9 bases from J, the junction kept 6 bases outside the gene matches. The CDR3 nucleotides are TGCGCCAGCAGCTTGGATGGACAGGGGTTTAAAAAACTGTTTTTT. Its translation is CASSLDGQGFKKLFF.

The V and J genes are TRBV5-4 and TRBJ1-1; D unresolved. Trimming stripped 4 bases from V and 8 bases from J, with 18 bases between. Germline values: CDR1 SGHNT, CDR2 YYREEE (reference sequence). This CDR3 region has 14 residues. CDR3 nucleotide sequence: TGTGCCAGCAGCCAGGAGGGTACAGCGCTAGAAGCTTTCTTT. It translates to CASSQEGTALEAFF.

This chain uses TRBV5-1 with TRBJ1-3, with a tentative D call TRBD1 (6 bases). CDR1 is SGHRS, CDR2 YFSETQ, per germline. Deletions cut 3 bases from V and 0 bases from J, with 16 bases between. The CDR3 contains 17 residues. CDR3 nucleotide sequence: TGCGCCAGCAGCTACGGGGGCGCAGACAGCTCTGGAAACACCATATATTTT. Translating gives CASSYGGADSSGNTIYF.

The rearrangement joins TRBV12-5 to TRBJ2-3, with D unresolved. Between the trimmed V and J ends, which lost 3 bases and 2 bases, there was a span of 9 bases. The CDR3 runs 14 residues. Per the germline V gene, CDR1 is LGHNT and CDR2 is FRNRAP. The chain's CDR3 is CASGFPEVTDTQYF. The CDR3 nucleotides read TGTGCTAGTGGTTTTCCAGAGGTCACAGATACGCAGTATTTT.

In nucleotides, the CDR3 is TGCGCCAGCAGCTTTGTGACAGGGGAGGCCAAAAACATTCAGTACTTC. Translating gives CASSFVTGEAKNIQYF. The chain joins TRBV5-1 to TRBJ2-4, with TRBD1 identical over 8 bases. The germline V gene has CDR1 SGHRS and CDR2 YFSETQ. The CDR3 is 16 residues long. Germline trimming cut 2 bases from V and 1 base from J; bases unmatched to any gene: 5.

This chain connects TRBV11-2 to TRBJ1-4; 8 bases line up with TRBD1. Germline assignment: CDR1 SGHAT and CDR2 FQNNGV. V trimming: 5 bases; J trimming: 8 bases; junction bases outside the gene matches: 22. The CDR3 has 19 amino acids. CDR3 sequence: CASSPGRTGIVGLKEKLFF. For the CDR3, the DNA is TGTGCCAGCAGCCCGGGCAGGACAGGGATAGTGGGGCTGAAAGAAAAACTGTTTTTT.

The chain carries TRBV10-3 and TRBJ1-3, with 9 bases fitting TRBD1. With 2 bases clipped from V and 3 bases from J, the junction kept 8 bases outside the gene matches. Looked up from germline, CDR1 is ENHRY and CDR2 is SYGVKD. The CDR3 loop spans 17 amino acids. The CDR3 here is CAISEGQGFLGGNTIYF. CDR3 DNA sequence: TGTGCCATCAGTGAGGGACAGGGGTTCCTGGGTGGAAACACCATATATTTT.